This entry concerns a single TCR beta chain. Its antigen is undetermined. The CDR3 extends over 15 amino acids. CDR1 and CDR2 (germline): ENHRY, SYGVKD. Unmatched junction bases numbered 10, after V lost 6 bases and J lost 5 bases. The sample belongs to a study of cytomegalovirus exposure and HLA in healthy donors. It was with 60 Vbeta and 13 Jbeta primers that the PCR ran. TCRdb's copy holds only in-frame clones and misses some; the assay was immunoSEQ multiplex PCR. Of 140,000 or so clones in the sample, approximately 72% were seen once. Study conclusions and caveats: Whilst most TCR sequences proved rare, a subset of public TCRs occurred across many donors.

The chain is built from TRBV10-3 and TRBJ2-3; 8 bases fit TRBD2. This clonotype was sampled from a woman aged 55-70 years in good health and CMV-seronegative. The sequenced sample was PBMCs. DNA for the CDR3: TGTGCCATCAGCCCCAACTTCGGGGGGGGAGATACGCAGTATTTT. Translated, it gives CAISPNFGGGDTQYF.